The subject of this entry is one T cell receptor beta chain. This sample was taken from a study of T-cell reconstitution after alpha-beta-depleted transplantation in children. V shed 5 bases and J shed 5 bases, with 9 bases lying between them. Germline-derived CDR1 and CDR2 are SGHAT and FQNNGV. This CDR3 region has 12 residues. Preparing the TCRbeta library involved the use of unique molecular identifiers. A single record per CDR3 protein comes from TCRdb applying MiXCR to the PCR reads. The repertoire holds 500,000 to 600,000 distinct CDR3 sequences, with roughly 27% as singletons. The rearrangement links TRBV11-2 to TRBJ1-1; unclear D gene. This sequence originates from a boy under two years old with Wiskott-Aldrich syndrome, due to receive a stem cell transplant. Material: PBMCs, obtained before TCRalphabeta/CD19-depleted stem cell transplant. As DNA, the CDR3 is TGTGCCAGCAGCCTAAGGCGGACTGAAGCTTTCTTT. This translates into CASSLRRTEAFF.